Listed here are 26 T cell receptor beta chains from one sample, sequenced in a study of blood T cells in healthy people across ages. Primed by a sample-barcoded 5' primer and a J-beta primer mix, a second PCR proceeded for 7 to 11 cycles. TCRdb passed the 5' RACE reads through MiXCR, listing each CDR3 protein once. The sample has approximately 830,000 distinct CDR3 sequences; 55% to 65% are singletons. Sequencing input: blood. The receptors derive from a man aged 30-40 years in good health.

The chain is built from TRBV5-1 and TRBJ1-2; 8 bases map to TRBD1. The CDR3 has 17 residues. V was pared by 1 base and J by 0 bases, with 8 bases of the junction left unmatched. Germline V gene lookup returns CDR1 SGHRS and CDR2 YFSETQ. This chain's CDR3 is CASSLPGGQNANYGYTF. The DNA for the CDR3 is TGCGCCAGCAGCTTGCCAGGGGGCCAGAATGCTAACTATGGCTACACCTTC.

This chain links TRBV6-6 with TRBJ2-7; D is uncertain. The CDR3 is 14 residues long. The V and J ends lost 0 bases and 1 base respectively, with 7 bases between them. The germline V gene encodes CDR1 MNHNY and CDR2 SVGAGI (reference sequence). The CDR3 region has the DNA TGTGCCAGCAGTTACTCGTCTCAGTCCTACGAGCAGTACTTC. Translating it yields CASSYSSQSYEQYF.

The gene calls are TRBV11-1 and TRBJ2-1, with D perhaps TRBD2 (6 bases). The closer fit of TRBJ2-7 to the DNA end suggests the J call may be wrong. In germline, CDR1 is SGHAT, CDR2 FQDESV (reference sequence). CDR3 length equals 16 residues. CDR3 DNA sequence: TGTGCCAGCAGCTCGCAGACTAGGAGCTCCTACAATGAGCAGTACTTC. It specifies CASSSQTRSSYNEQYF.

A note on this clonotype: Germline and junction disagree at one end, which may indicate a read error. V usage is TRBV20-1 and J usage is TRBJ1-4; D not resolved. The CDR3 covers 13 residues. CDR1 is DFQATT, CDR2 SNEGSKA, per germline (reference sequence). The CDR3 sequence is CGASAGRNEKLFF. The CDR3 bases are TGCGGTGCTAGCGCAGGCAGGAATGAAAAACTGTTTTTT.

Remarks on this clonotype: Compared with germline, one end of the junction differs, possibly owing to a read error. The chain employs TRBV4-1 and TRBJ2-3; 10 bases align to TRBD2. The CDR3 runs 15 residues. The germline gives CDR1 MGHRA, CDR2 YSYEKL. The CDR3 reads CASSPGTSAEDTQCF. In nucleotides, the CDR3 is TGCGCCAGCAGCCCCGGGACTAGCGCTGAAGATACGCAGTGTTTT.

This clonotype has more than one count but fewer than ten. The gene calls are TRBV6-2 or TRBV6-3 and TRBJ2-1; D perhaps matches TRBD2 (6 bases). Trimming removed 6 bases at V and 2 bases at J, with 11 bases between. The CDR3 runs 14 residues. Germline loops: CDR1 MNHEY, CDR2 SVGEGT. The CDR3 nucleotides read TGTGCCAGCAGGATGACGGGGGCCTACAATGAGCAGTTCTTC. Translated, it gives CASRMTGAYNEQFF.

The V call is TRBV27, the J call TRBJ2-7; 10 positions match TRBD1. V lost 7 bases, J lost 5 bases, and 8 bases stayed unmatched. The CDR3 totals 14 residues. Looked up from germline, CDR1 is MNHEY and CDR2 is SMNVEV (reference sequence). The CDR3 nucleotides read TGTGCCAGCACCAAGAGGGACAGGGGAGACGAGCAGTACTTC. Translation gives CASTKRDRGDEQYF.

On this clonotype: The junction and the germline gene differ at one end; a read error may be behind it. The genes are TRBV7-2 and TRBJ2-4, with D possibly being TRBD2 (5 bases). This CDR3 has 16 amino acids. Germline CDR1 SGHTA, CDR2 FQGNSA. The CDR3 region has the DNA TGTGCCAGCAGCTTAGGACGGGGAATAGCCAAAAACATTGAGTACTTC. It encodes CASSLGRGIAKNIEYF.

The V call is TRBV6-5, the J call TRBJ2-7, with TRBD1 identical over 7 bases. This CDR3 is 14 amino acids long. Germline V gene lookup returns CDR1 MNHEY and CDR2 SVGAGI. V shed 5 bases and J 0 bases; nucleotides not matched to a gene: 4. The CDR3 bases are TGTGCCAGCAGTGGATACAGGGGCTCCTACGAGCAGTACTTC. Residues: CASSGYRGSYEQYF.

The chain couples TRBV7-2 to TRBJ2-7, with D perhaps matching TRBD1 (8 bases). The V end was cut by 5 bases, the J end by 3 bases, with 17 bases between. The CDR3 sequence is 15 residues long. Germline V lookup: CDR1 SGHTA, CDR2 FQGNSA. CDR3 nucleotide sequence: TGTGCCAGCAGCATCACAGGGGGAGGGCACTACGAGCAGTACTTC. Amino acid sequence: CASSITGGGHYEQYF.

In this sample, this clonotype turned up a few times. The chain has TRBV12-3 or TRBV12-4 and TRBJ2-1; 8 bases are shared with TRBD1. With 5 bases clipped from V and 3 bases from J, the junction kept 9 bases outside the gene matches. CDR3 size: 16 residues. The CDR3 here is CASSPQTGANYNEQFF. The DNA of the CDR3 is TGTGCCAGCAGTCCCCAGACAGGGGCGAACTACAATGAGCAGTTCTTC.

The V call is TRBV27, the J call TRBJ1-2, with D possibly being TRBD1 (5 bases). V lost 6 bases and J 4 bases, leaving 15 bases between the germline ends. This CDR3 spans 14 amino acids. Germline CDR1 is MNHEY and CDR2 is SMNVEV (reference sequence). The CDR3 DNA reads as TGTGCCAGCAGACCCCCATGGGGGGGCTATGGCTACACCTTC. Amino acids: CASRPPWGGYGYTF.

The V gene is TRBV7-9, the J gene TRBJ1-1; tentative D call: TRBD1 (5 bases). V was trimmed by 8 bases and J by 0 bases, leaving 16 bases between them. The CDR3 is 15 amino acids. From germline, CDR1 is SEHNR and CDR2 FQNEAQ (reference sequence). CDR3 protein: CASGPPGAMNTEAFF. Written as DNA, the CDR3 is TGTGCCAGCGGACCCCCCGGGGCTATGAACACTGAAGCTTTCTTT.

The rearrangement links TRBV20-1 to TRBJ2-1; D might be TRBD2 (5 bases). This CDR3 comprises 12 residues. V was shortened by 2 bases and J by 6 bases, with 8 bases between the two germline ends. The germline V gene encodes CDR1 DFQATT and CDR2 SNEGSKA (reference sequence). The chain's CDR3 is CSARRGANEQFF. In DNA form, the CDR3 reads TGCAGTGCTAGACGGGGAGCCAATGAGCAGTTCTTC.

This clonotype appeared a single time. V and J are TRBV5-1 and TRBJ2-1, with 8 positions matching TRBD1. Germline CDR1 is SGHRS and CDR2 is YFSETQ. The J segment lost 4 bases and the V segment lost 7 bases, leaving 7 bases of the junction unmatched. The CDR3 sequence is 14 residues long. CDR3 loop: CASGTDRAYNEQFF. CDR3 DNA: TGCGCCAGCGGAACGGACAGGGCTTACAATGAGCAGTTCTTC. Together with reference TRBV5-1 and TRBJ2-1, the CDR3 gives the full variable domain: KAGVTQTPRYLIKTRGQQVTLSCSPISGHRSVSWYQQTPGQGLQFLFEYFSETQRNKGNFPGRFSGRQFSNSRSEMNVSTLELGDSALYLCASGTDRAYNEQFFGPGTRLTVL.

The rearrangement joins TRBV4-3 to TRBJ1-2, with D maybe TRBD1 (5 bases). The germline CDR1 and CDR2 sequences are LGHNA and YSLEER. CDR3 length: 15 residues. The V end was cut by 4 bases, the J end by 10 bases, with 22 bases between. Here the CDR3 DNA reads TGCGCCAGCAGCCTAACGTACGAGGGACGAAGTTCCTACACCTTC. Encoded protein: CASSLTYEGRSSYTF.

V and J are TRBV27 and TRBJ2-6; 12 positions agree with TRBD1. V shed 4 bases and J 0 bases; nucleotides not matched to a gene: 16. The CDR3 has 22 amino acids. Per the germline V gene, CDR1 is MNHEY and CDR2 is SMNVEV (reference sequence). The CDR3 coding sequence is TGTGCCAGCAGTTCTATTCCGGGACAGGGGGCGGTGGGCTACTCTGGGGCCAACGTCCTGACTTTC. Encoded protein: CASSSIPGQGAVGYSGANVLTF.

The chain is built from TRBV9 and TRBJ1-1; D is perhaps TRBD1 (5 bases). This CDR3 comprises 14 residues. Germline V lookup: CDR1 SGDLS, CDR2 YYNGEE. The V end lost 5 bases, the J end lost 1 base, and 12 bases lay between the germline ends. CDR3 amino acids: CASSIDSPNTEAFF. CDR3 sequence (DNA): TGTGCCAGCAGTATCGACAGCCCGAACACTGAAGCTTTCTTT.

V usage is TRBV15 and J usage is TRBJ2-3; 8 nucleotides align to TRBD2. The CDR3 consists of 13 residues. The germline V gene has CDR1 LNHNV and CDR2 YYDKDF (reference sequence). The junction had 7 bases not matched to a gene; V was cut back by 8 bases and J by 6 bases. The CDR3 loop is CATGLAGRDTQYF. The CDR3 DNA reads TGTGCCACCGGACTAGCCGGGAGGGATACGCAGTATTTT.

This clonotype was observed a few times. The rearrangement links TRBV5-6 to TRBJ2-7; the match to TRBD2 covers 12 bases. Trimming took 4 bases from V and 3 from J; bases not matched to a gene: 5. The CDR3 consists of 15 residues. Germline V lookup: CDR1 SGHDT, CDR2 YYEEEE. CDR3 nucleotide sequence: TGTGCCAGCAGCCGAACTAGCGGGGGGTTCTACGAGCAGTACTTC. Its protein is CASSRTSGGFYEQYF.

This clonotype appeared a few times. This chain's CDR3 is CASSLEGQGGNIQYF. DNA for the CDR3: TGCGCCAGCAGCTTGGAGGGACAGGGGGGAAACATTCAGTACTTC. This chain uses TRBV5-1 with TRBJ2-4; TRBD1 matches at 11 bases. The germline gives CDR1 SGHRS, CDR2 YFSETQ. The length of the CDR3 is 15 residues. The J segment lost 6 bases and the V segment lost 0 bases, leaving 2 bases of the junction unmatched.

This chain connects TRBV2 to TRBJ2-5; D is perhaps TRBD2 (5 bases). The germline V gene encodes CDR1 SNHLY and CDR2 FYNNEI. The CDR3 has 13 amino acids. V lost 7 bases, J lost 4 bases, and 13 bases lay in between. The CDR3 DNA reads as TGTGCCAGCATCCTGGACTGGAGAGAGACCCAGTACTTC. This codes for CASILDWRETQYF. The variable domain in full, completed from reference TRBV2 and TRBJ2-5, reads EPEVTQTPSHQVTQMGQEVILRCVPISNHLYFYWYRQILGQKVEFLVSFYNNEISEKSEIFDDQFSVERPDGSNFTLKIRSTKLEDSAMYFCASILDWRETQYFGPGTRLLVL.

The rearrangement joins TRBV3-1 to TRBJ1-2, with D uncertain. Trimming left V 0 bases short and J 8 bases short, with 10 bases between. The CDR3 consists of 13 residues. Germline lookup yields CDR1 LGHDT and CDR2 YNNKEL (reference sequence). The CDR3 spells CASSQDVREGYTF. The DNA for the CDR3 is TGTGCCAGCAGCCAAGATGTACGGGAGGGCTACACCTTC.

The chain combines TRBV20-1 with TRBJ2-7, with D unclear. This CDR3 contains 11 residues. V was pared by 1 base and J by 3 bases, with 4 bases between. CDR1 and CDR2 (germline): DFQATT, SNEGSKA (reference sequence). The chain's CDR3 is CSARGYYEQYF. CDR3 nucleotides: TGCAGTGCTAGAGGATACTACGAGCAGTACTTC.

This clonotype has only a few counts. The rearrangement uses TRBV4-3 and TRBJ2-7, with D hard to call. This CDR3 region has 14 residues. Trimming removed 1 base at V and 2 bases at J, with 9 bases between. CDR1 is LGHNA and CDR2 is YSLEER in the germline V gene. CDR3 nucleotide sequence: TGCGCCAGCAGCCAAGCCCTAAACACCTACGAGCAGTACTTC. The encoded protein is CASSQALNTYEQYF.

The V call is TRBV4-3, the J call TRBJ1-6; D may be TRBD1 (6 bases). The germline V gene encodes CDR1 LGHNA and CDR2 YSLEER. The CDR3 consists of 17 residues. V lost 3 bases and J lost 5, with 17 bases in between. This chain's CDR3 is CASSQAVGAGDNSPLHF. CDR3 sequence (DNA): TGCGCCAGCAGCCAGGCGGTGGGGGCCGGGGATAATTCACCCCTCCACTTT.